The following is a T cell receptor (beta chain) sequence with its context. This CDR3 has 15 residues. V shed 2 bases and J shed 0 bases, with 10 bases lying between them. Germline V gene sequence: CDR1 LGHNA, CDR2 YNFKEQ. This PCR relied on a set of 60 Vbeta primers and 13 Jbeta primers. Only in-frame clones appear in the TCRdb table, and some are missing; sequencing was by immunoSEQ multiplex PCR. The sample records approximately 190,000 clones, approximately 87% being singletons. The sample originates from a study of cytomegalovirus exposure and HLA in healthy donors. V is TRBV4-2 and J is TRBJ1-2; D is uncertain. This TCR came from a man aged 25-45 years in good health and CMV-seronegative. Sequenced material: PBMCs. The CDR3: CASSQQAMSNYGYTF. Here the CDR3 DNA reads TGTGCCAGCAGCCAACAGGCAATGTCTAACTATGGCTACACCTTC.